The rows below give T cell receptor beta chains drawn from one sample of a study of T cell clones after liver transplantation. Sequenced by immunoSEQ multiplex PCR; TCRdb stores in-frame clones only, minus some. The sample has tens of thousands of clones, 90% to 95% seen once. The sequencing here drew on CD4+ T cells from blood, taken roughly 25 months after liver transplant. The receptors derive from a human patient who received a liver transplant. Some T cells may be supplied by the graft donor. Both conserved end residues are trimmed from each CDR3. A D gene is named only where the DNA matches it firmly. Size tells how often a clone was seen (once, few, many) or the class of an expanded clone, and some rows leave it out.

CDR3aa: ASSQRRQGVGDTQY
v_gene: TRBV5-4
d_gene: TRBD1
abundance: NA
j_gene: TRBJ2-3

CDR3aa: ASSIKVPRGGTEAF
v_gene: TRBV19
d_gene: NA
abundance: NA
j_gene: TRBJ1-1

CDR3aa: ASVPLVSGADYNEQF
v_gene: TRBV5-1
d_gene: NA
abundance: NA
j_gene: TRBJ2-1

CDR3aa: ASSYGREVNEQF
v_gene: TRBV6-5
d_gene: NA
abundance: NA
j_gene: TRBJ2-1

CDR3aa: ASGLFLQVAATTDTQY
v_gene: TRBV12-5
d_gene: NA
abundance: NA
j_gene: TRBJ2-3

CDR3aa: AWSRSMNTEAF
v_gene: TRBV30
d_gene: NA
abundance: NA
j_gene: TRBJ1-1

CDR3aa: AWSAHRGYGYT
v_gene: TRBV30
d_gene: TRBD1
abundance: NA
j_gene: TRBJ1-2

CDR3aa: ASSERRAGGRNEQF
v_gene: TRBV2
d_gene: TRBD2
abundance: NA
j_gene: TRBJ2-1

CDR3aa: ASSLSGGSGPPNIQY
v_gene: TRBV27
d_gene: NA
abundance: once
j_gene: TRBJ2-4

CDR3aa: ASRVTDNTEAF
v_gene: TRBV11-2
d_gene: NA
abundance: NA
j_gene: TRBJ1-1

CDR3aa: ASSLDGGLNTEAF
v_gene: TRBV5-1
d_gene: NA
abundance: NA
j_gene: TRBJ1-1

CDR3aa: ASSNPGTSGAGEQY
v_gene: TRBV5-4
d_gene: TRBD2
abundance: NA
j_gene: TRBJ2-7

CDR3aa: ASRRQGLNTEAF
v_gene: TRBV6-1
d_gene: TRBD1
abundance: NA
j_gene: TRBJ1-1

CDR3aa: ASSFLGAQGEKLF
v_gene: TRBV28
d_gene: NA
abundance: NA
j_gene: TRBJ1-4

CDR3aa: ASSLGAENTEAF
v_gene: TRBV5-1
d_gene: NA
abundance: NA
j_gene: TRBJ1-1

CDR3aa: ASGLAGVSYNEQF
v_gene: TRBV9
d_gene: TRBD2
abundance: NA
j_gene: TRBJ2-1

CDR3aa: ASSEYVGRSYGYT
v_gene: TRBV25-1
d_gene: NA
abundance: NA
j_gene: TRBJ1-2

CDR3aa: ASSVGGAYNEQF
v_gene: TRBV9
d_gene: NA
abundance: NA
j_gene: TRBJ2-1

CDR3aa: ASSLGTGRTDTQY
v_gene: TRBV2
d_gene: TRBD1
abundance: NA
j_gene: TRBJ2-3

CDR3aa: ASSRTWEETQY
v_gene: TRBV2
d_gene: NA
abundance: NA
j_gene: TRBJ2-5

CDR3aa: ASSFVLGLSGAF
v_gene: TRBV5-8
d_gene: NA
abundance: NA
j_gene: TRBJ1-1

CDR3aa: ASSAGGGADTQY
v_gene: TRBV19
d_gene: TRBD2
abundance: NA
j_gene: TRBJ2-3

CDR3aa: ASSSARPLAGQETQY
v_gene: TRBV5-8
d_gene: TRBD2
abundance: NA
j_gene: TRBJ2-5

CDR3aa: ASSLAGGLSYEQY
v_gene: TRBV5-8
d_gene: TRBD1
abundance: NA
j_gene: TRBJ2-7

CDR3aa: ASGGPGTNYGYT
v_gene: TRBV2
d_gene: NA
abundance: NA
j_gene: TRBJ1-2

CDR3aa: ASSLDRSSGNTIY
v_gene: TRBV5-1
d_gene: NA
abundance: NA
j_gene: TRBJ1-3

CDR3aa: ASSANRPNTEAF
v_gene: TRBV5-1
d_gene: NA
abundance: few
j_gene: TRBJ1-1

CDR3aa: ASTGLVYNEQF
v_gene: TRBV5-1
d_gene: NA
abundance: few
j_gene: TRBJ2-1

CDR3aa: ASSLGTSYNEQF
v_gene: TRBV7-2
d_gene: NA
abundance: NA
j_gene: TRBJ2-1

CDR3aa: ASSIDRKVTDEQF
v_gene: TRBV2
d_gene: NA
abundance: NA
j_gene: TRBJ2-1

CDR3aa: ASSPTGGTDTQY
v_gene: TRBV13
d_gene: TRBD1
abundance: NA
j_gene: TRBJ2-3

CDR3aa: ASSTRGQLNTEAF
v_gene: TRBV19
d_gene: TRBD1
abundance: few
j_gene: TRBJ1-1

CDR3aa: ASRPRHKDEKETQY
v_gene: TRBV12-2
d_gene: NA
abundance: NA
j_gene: TRBJ2-5

CDR3aa: ASSVGHRGLGGELF
v_gene: TRBV9
d_gene: TRBD1
abundance: NA
j_gene: TRBJ2-2

CDR3aa: ASSQQGGTEAF
v_gene: TRBV7-9
d_gene: NA
abundance: NA
j_gene: TRBJ1-1

CDR3aa: ASSPGGTKLYNEQF
v_gene: TRBV11-3
d_gene: NA
abundance: NA
j_gene: TRBJ2-1

CDR3aa: ASSFVTGTEKLF
v_gene: TRBV28
d_gene: NA
abundance: NA
j_gene: TRBJ1-4

CDR3aa: ASSPGDSNQPQH
v_gene: TRBV18
d_gene: NA
abundance: NA
j_gene: TRBJ1-5

CDR3aa: ASSYYWDRDNEQF
v_gene: TRBV6-6
d_gene: TRBD1
abundance: NA
j_gene: TRBJ2-1

CDR3aa: ASSLGTDPGTGELF
v_gene: TRBV5-1
d_gene: NA
abundance: NA
j_gene: TRBJ2-2

CDR3aa: ASSTKGLAGDEQY
v_gene: TRBV6-5
d_gene: TRBD2
abundance: NA
j_gene: TRBJ2-7

CDR3aa: ASSQDSGTSRTYEQY
v_gene: TRBV4-3
d_gene: TRBD2
abundance: NA
j_gene: TRBJ2-7

CDR3aa: ASRRIGGPYEQY
v_gene: TRBV2
d_gene: NA
abundance: NA
j_gene: TRBJ2-7

CDR3aa: SVHYRDYPSTDTQY
v_gene: TRBV29-1
d_gene: TRBD2
abundance: NA
j_gene: TRBJ2-3

CDR3aa: ASSLGAGGNANYGYT
v_gene: TRBV7-8
d_gene: TRBD1
abundance: NA
j_gene: TRBJ1-2

CDR3aa: ASSSSRDRGIDTQY
v_gene: TRBV7-9
d_gene: TRBD1
abundance: once
j_gene: TRBJ2-3

CDR3aa: ASSYGGDYEKLF
v_gene: TRBV5-8
d_gene: NA
abundance: NA
j_gene: TRBJ1-4

CDR3aa: ASSIAAGTFRQPQH
v_gene: TRBV19
d_gene: NA
abundance: NA
j_gene: TRBJ1-5

CDR3aa: ASSLYTNTGELF
v_gene: TRBV5-4
d_gene: NA
abundance: NA
j_gene: TRBJ2-2

CDR3aa: SANPGHTSTDTQY
v_gene: TRBV29-1
d_gene: NA
abundance: NA
j_gene: TRBJ2-3

CDR3aa: ASSPALGGTDSYEQY
v_gene: TRBV12-1
d_gene: NA
abundance: NA
j_gene: TRBJ2-7

CDR3aa: SVGTSDTYNEQF
v_gene: TRBV29-1
d_gene: TRBD2
abundance: NA
j_gene: TRBJ2-1

CDR3aa: ASSRQGSATEAF
v_gene: TRBV5-4
d_gene: TRBD1
abundance: NA
j_gene: TRBJ1-1